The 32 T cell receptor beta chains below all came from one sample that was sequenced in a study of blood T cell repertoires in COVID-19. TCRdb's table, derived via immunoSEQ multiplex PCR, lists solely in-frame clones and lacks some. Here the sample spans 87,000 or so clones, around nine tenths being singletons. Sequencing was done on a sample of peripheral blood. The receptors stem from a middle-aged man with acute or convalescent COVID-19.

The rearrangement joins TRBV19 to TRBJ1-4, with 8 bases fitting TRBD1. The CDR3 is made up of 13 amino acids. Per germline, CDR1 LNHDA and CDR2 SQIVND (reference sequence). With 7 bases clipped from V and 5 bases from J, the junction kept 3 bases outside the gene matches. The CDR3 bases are TGTGCCAGTACGGACAGGGCAAATGAAAAACTGTTTTTT. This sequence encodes CASTDRANEKLFF.

CDR3 loop: CASSGGLAANEKLFF. CDR3 DNA: TGTGCCAGCAGCGGGGGACTGGCGGCTAATGAAAAACTGTTTTTT. The gene calls are TRBV5-5 and TRBJ1-4; D is possibly TRBD1 (5 bases). The CDR3 extends over 15 amino acids. V was cut by 4 bases and J by 3 bases, with 13 bases left in between. Germline lookup yields CDR1 SGHKS and CDR2 YYEKEE (reference sequence).

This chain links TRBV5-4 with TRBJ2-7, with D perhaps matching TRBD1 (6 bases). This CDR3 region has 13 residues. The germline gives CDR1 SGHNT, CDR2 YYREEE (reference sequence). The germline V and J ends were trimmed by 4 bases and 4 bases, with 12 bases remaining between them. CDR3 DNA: TGTGCCAGCAGCCAGGGACATAGATACGAGCAGTACTTC. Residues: CASSQGHRYEQYF.

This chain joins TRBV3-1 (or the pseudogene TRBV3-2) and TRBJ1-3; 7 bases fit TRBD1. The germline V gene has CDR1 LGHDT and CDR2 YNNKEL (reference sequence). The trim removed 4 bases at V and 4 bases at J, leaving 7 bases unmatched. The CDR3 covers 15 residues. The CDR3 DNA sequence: TGTGCCAGCAGCCCCTCAGGGGGGATCGGAAACACCATATATTTT. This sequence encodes CASSPSGGIGNTIYF.

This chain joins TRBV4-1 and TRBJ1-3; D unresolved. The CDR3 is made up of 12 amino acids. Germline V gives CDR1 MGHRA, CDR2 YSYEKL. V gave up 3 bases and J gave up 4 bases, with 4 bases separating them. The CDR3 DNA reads TGCGCCAGCAGCCACGGGGGAAACACCATATATTTT. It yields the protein CASSHGGNTIYF.

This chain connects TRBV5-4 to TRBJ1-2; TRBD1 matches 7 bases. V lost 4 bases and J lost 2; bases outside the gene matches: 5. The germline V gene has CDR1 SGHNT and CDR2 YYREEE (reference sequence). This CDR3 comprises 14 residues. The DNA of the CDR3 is TGTGCCAGCAGCCCAATGACAGGGAACTATGGCTACACCTTC. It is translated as CASSPMTGNYGYTF.

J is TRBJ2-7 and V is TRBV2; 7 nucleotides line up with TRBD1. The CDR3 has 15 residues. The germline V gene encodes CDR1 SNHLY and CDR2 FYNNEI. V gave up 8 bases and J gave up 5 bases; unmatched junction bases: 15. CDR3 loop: CASQNDRVPLDEQYF. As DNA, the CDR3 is TGTGCCAGCCAAAACGACAGGGTACCCTTGGACGAGCAGTACTTC.

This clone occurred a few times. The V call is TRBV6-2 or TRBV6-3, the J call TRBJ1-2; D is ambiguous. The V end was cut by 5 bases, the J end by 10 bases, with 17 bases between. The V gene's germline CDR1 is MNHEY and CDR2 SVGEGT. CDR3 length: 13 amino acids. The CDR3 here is CASSLPGNRDYTF. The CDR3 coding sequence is TGTGCCAGCAGTCTTCCGGGAAATCGGGACTACACCTTC.

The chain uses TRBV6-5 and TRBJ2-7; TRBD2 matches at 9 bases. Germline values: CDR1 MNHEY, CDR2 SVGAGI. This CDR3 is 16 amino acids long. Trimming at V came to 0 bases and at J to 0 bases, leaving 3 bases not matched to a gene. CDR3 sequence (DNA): TGTGCCAGCAGTTACTCTGAGCGGGGGGCCTCCTACGAGCAGTACTTC. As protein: CASSYSERGASYEQYF.

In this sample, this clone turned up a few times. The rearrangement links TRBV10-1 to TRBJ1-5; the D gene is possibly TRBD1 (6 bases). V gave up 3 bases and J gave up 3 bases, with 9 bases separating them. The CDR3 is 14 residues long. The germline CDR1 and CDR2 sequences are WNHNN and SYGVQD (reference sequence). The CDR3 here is CASSEAGHNQPQHF. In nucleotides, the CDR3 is TGCGCCAGCAGTGAAGCGGGACACAATCAGCCCCAGCATTTT.

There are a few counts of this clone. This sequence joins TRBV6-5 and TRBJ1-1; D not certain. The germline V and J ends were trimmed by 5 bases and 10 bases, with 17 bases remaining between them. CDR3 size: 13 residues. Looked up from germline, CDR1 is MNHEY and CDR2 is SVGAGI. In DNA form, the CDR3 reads TGTGCCAGCAGTAACCTGGGCACGGGGAGAGCTTTCTTT. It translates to CASSNLGTGRAFF.

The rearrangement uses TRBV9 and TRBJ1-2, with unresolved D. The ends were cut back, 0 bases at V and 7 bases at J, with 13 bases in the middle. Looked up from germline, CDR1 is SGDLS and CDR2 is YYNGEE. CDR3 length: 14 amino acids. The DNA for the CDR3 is TGTGCCAGCAGCGTAGGGCTAGGATTTGGTGGCTACACCTTC. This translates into CASSVGLGFGGYTF.

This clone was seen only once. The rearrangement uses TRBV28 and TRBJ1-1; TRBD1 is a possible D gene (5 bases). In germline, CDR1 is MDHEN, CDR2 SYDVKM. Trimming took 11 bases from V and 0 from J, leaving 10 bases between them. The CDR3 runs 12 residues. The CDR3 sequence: CAAWDLNTEAFF. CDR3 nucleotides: TGTGCCGCCTGGGACTTGAACACTGAAGCTTTCTTT.

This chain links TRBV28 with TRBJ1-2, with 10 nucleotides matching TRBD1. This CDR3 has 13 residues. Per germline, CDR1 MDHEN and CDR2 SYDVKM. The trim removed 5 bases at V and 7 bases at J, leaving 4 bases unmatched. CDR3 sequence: CASSSGDRGGYTF. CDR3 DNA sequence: TGTGCCAGCAGTAGCGGGGACAGGGGTGGCTACACCTTC.

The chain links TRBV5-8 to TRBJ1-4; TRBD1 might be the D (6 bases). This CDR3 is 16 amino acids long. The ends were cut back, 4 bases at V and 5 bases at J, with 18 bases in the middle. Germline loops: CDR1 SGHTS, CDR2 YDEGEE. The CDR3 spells CASSDGIGGSNEKLFF. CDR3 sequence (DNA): TGTGCCAGCAGCGACGGAATAGGGGGATCAAATGAAAAACTGTTTTTT.

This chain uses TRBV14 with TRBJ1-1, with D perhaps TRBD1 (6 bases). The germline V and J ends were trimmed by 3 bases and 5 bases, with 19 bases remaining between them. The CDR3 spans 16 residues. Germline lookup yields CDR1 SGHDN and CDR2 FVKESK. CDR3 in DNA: TGTGCCAGCAGCCACAGCAGGGGTTTGTTTGGGACTGAAGCTTTCTTT. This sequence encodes CASSHSRGLFGTEAFF.

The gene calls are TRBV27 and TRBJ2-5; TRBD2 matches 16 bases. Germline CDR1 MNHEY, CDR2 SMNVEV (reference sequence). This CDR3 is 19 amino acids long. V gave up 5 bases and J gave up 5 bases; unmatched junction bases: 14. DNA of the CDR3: TGTGCCAGCAGTCCTAACTCCCCGGGACTAGCGGGGGGGCGGGAGACCCAGTACTTC. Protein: CASSPNSPGLAGGRETQYF.

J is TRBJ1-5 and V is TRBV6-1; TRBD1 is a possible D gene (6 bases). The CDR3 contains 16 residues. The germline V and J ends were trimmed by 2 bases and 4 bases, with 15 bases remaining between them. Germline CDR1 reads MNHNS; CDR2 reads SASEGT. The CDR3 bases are TGTGCCAGCAGTGAAACAGGGATTTCCCCAAATCAGCCCCAGCATTTT. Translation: CASSETGISPNQPQHF.

Here the CDR3 reads CASSLPRDYANTEAFF. CDR3 sequence (DNA): TGTGCCAGCAGCCTCCCCAGGGACTATGCGAACACTGAAGCTTTCTTT. The chain links TRBV7-9 to TRBJ1-1; a possible D gene is TRBD1 (5 bases). V lost 5 bases and J 1 base, leaving 17 bases between the germline ends. The length of the CDR3 is 16 residues. From germline, CDR1 is SEHNR and CDR2 FQNEAQ (reference sequence).

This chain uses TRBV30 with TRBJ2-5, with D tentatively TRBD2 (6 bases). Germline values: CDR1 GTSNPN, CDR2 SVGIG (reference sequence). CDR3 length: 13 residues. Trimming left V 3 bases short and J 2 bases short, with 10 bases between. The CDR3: CAWRLGGQETQYF. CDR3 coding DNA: TGTGCCTGGAGGCTCGGGGGACAAGAGACCCAGTACTTC.

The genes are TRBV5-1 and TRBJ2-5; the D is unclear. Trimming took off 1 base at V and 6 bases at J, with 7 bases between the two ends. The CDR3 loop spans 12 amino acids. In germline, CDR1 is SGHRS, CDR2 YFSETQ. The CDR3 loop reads CASSLNKQTQYF. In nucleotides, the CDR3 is TGCGCCAGCAGCTTGAACAAACAGACCCAGTACTTC.

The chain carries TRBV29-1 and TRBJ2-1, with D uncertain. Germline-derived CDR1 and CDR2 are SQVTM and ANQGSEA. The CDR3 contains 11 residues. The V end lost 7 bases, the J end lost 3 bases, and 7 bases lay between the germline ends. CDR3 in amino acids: CSGRLYNEQFF. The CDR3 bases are TGCAGCGGGCGACTCTACAATGAGCAGTTCTTC.

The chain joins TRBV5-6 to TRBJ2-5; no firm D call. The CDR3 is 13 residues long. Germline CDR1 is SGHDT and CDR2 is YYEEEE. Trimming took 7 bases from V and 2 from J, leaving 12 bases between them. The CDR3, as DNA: TGTGCCAGCGTAAGACAAGGACAAGAGACCCAGTACTTC. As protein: CASVRQGQETQYF.

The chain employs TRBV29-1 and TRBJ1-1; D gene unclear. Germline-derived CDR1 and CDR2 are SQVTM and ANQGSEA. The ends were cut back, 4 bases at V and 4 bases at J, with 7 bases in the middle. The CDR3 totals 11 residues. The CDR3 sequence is CSVVSGTEAFF. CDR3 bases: TGCAGCGTTGTGTCGGGCACTGAAGCTTTCTTT.

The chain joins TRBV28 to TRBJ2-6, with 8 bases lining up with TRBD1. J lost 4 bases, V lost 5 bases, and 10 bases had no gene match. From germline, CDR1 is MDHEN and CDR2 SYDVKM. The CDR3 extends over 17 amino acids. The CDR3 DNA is TGTGCCAGCAGTCGACAGACAGGGGCGCAGGGGGCCAACGTCCTGACTTTC. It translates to CASSRQTGAQGANVLTF.

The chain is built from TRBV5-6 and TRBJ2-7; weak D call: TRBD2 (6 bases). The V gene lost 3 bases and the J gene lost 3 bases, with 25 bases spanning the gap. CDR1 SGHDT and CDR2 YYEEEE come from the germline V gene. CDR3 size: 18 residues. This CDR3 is CASSSPTNSASGDYEQYF. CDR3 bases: TGTGCCAGCAGCTCACCAACTAACTCAGCATCGGGGGACTACGAGCAGTACTTC.

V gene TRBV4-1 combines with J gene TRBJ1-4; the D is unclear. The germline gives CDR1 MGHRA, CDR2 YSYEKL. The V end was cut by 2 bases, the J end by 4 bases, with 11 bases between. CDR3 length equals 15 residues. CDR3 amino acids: CASSQQRLFNEKLFF. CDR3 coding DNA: TGCGCCAGCAGCCAACAGAGGCTGTTTAATGAAAAACTGTTTTTT.

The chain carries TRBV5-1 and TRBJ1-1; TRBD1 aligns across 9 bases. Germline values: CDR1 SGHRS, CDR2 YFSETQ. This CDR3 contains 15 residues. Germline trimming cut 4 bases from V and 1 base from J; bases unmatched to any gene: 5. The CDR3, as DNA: TGCGCCAGCAGCAAAGGACAGGGGAGGAACACTGAAGCTTTCTTT. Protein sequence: CASSKGQGRNTEAFF.

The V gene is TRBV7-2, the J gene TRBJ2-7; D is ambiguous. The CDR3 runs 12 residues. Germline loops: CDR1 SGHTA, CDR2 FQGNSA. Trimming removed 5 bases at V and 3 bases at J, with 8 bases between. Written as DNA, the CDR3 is TGTGCCAGCAGCCCACACAACTACGAGCAGTACTTC. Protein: CASSPHNYEQYF.

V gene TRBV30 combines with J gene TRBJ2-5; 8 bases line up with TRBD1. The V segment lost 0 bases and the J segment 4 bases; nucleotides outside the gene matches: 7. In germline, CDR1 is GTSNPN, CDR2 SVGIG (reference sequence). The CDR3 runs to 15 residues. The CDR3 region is CAWSVLTGALETQYF. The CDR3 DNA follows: TGTGCCTGGAGTGTACTGACAGGGGCCCTAGAGACCCAGTACTTC.

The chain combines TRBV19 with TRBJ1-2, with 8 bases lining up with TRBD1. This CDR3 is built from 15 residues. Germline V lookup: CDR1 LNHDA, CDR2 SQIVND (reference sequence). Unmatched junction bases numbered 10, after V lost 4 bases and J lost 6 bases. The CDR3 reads CASSNPRLTGDGYTF. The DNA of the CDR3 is TGTGCCAGTAGTAACCCACGACTGACAGGGGATGGCTACACCTTC.

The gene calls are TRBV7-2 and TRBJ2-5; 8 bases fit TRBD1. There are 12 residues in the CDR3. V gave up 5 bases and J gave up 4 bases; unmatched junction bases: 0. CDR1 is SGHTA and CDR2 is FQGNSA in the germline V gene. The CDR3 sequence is CASSTGGETQYF. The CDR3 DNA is TGTGCCAGCAGCACAGGGGGAGAGACCCAGTACTTC.